These 5 T cell receptor beta chains came from one sample sequenced in a study of untreated major depressive disorder. The repertoire was sequenced with immunoSEQ multiplex PCR; TCRdb's copy has only in-frame clones and lacks some. The sample contains approximately 15,000 clones, under 95% of which appear only once. Broader study findings: TRBV05-01 (Vbeta 5.1) usage was higher in CD4+ T cells of depressed patients than controls.

These receptors have no identified antigens. Sample: CD4+ T cells from PBMCs. The receptor source for this set is a woman aged 25 to 39 with major depressive disorder.

The table lists this clone with a count of one. The chain combines TRBV10-1 with TRBJ2-3, with D unclear. The V gene's germline CDR1 is WNHNN and CDR2 SYGVQD (reference sequence). This CDR3 is built from 13 residues. V dropped 8 bases and J dropped 2 bases, with 11 bases sitting between them. The CDR3 reads CASSMDHTDTQYF. In DNA form, the CDR3 reads TGCGCCAGCTCTATGGACCACACAGATACGCAGTATTTT.

The chain links TRBV30 to TRBJ1-3, with 8 bases lining up with TRBD1. The germline gives CDR1 GTSNPN, CDR2 SVGIG (reference sequence). V shed 5 bases, J shed 2 bases, and the junction held 2 bases outside the gene matches. The CDR3 has 13 amino acids. CDR3 protein: CAWQQGAGNTIYF. The CDR3 DNA reads TGTGCCTGGCAACAGGGGGCTGGAAACACCATATATTTT.

The chain links TRBV5-4 to TRBJ2-2; the D is unclear. Looked up from germline, CDR1 is SGHNT and CDR2 is YYREEE (reference sequence). The V end was cut by 0 bases, the J end by 3 bases, with 6 bases between. This CDR3 spans 14 amino acids. The CDR3 sequence: CASSLGADTGELFF. CDR3 nucleotides: TGTGCCAGCAGCTTGGGGGCTGACACCGGGGAGCTGTTTTTT.

The rearrangement links TRBV7-9 to TRBJ1-4; a weak D match, TRBD1 (5 bases). The CDR3 sequence is 15 residues long. Germline CDR1 is SEHNR and CDR2 is FQNEAQ (reference sequence). V gave up 3 bases and J gave up 1 base, with 9 bases separating them. For the CDR3, the DNA is TGTGCCAGCAGCTTCCAGGGCGGAACTAATGAAAAACTGTTTTTT. It codes for CASSFQGGTNEKLFF.

J is TRBJ2-1 and V is TRBV19; TRBD2 agrees at 7 bases. The germline V gene encodes CDR1 LNHDA and CDR2 SQIVND (reference sequence). Trimming removed 5 bases from V and 8 bases from J; junction bases left unmatched: 9. The CDR3 totals 14 residues. CDR3 sequence reads: CASSASGFRDEQFF. CDR3 bases: TGTGCCAGTAGTGCTAGCGGATTCCGGGATGAGCAGTTCTTC.